These 7 T cell receptor beta chains share one sample of origin, sequenced in a study of T cells expressing NK-cell markers. TCRdb reprocessed the 5' RACE reads, keeping one entry per CDR3 protein, no DNA. Its table lists some 600,000 distinct CDR3 sequences. The sequenced sample was blood T cells: a sorted CD56 or NKG2C T cell subset, CD4+ or CD8+ T cells, or bulk PBMC T cells (not recorded which). Receptors originate from a man between 18 and 35 years old in good health.

This chain links TRBV6-1 with TRBJ1-6; checking the TCRdb D call of TRBD1 is not possible without DNA. Germline V gene lookup returns CDR1 MNHNS and CDR2 SASEGT. This CDR3 has 14 amino acids. The CDR3 reads CASNQGAVNSPLHF.

The rearrangement joins TRBV5-1 to TRBJ2-5; TCRdb returns TRBD1, unconfirmable since there is no DNA. Germline assignment: CDR1 SGHRS and CDR2 YFSETQ. The CDR3 is made up of 16 amino acids. The CDR3: CASSSREVGGRETQYF. Variable domain in full (rest from reference TRBV5-1 and TRBJ2-5): KAGVTQTPRYLIKTRGQQVTLSCSPISGHRSVSWYQQTPGQGLQFLFEYFSETQRNKGNFPGRFSGRQFSNSRSEMNVSTLELGDSALYLCASSSREVGGRETQYFGPGTRLLVL.

The V and J genes are TRBV12-3 or TRBV12-4 and TRBJ2-7; TCRdb names TRBD2, which stays unverified in the absence of DNA. CDR3 length: 15 amino acids. CDR3 loop: CASILRDFPTYEQYF.

V gene TRBV7-2 combines with J gene TRBJ2-5; TCRdb picks TRBD1, but there is no DNA to check that call. Germline assignment: CDR1 SGHTA and CDR2 FQGNSA. The CDR3 extends over 13 amino acids. CDR3 region: CASSPGTVETQYF.

The chain combines TRBV5-1 with TRBJ1-4; lacking DNA, the TRBD1 call made by TCRdb goes unchecked. This CDR3 region has 17 residues. Looked up from germline, CDR1 is SGHRS and CDR2 is YFSETQ. This chain's CDR3 is CASSPLTTGPTNEKLFF.

The chain uses TRBV5-1 and TRBJ2-7; there is no DNA to check the TCRdb D call of TRBD2. The CDR3 length is 11 residues. Germline values: CDR1 SGHRS, CDR2 YFSETQ. CDR3 region: CASGPREGQYF.

The V gene is TRBV7-3, the J gene TRBJ2-1; the TCRdb call, TRBD2, lacks DNA for checking. This CDR3 comprises 16 residues. Germline V gives CDR1 SGHTA, CDR2 FQGTGA. The CDR3 is CASSFFGRPPYNEQFF.